The rows below give T cell receptor beta chains drawn from one sample of a study of CD8 T cells in Susac syndrome. TCRdb reprocessed the immunoSEQ multiplex PCR reads via MiXCR and lists one record per CDR3 protein. The sample holds just over 150,000 distinct CDR3 sequences, about 94% seen once. The sample consisted of CD8+ T cells from PBMCs. All receptors come from a human donor with multiple sclerosis. CDR3s include the opening cysteine and the closing phenylalanine or tryptophan. The D gene is left open where the match is weak. Some rows have no size entry. The others give once, few or many, or a class for an expanded clone.

J: TRBJ1-6; D: NA; size: once; V: TRBV20-1; CDR3: CSARGQSSSYNSPLHF; DNA: TGCAGTGCTAGAGGGCAGTCCAGCTCCTATAATTCACCCCTCCACTTT
J: TRBJ2-3; D: NA; size: once; V: TRBV7-9; CDR3: CASSARTDTQYF; DNA: TGTGCCAGCAGCGCCCGGACAGATACGCAGTATTTT
J: TRBJ2-3; D: NA; size: NA; V: TRBV25-1; CDR3: CASSKGVLTDTQYF; DNA: TGTGCCAGCAGTAAGGGGGTCCTCACAGATACGCAGTATTTT
J: TRBJ1-2; D: TRBD1; size: NA; V: TRBV20-1; CDR3: CSAYILDRGGGYTF; DNA: TGCAGTGCGTATATTCTAGACAGGGGCGGAGGCTACACCTTC
J: TRBJ2-6; D: NA; size: NA; V: TRBV28; CDR3: CASSARVGANVLTF; DNA: TGTGCCAGCAGTGCCCGAGTCGGGGCCAACGTCCTGACTTTC
J: TRBJ1-6; D: NA; size: NA; V: TRBV27; CDR3: CASSSPGGVDSPLHF; DNA: TGTGCCAGCAGTTCCCCCGGGGGAGTGGATTCACCCCTCCACTTT
J: TRBJ2-7; D: NA; size: NA; V: TRBV27; CDR3: CASRPGLTAYEQYF; DNA: TGTGCCAGCAGACCGGGACTCACAGCCTACGAGCAGTACTTC
J: TRBJ1-2; D: TRBD1; size: NA; V: TRBV27; CDR3: CASSNKDRGGYGYTF; DNA: TGTGCCAGCAGTAATAAAGACAGGGGAGGCTATGGCTACACCTTC
J: TRBJ2-7; D: NA; size: NA; V: TRBV30; CDR3: CAWVDRYEQYF; DNA: TGTGCCTGGGTGGACCGCTACGAGCAGTACTTC
J: TRBJ2-7; D: TRBD2; size: NA; V: TRBV30; CDR3: CAWRPSGGAFYEQYF; DNA: TGTGCCTGGCGGCCTAGCGGGGGGGCCTTCTACGAGCAGTACTTC
J: TRBJ2-7; D: NA; size: NA; V: TRBV25-1; CDR3: CASRGTSYEQYF; DNA: TGTGCCAGCAGGGGGACCTCCTACGAGCAGTACTTC
J: TRBJ2-5; D: TRBD1; size: NA; V: TRBV12-3/TRBV12-4; CDR3: CASSFGGQGETQYF; DNA: TGTGCCAGCAGTTTCGGGGGACAGGGAGAGACCCAGTACTTC
J: TRBJ2-7; D: NA; size: NA; V: TRBV7-6; CDR3: CASSLVPGALSYEQYF; DNA: TGTGCCAGCAGCTTAGTCCCAGGTGCCCTCTCCTACGAGCAGTACTTC
J: TRBJ2-7; D: TRBD2; size: NA; V: TRBV19; CDR3: CASSGLAGYYEQYF; DNA: TGTGCCAGCAGTGGACTAGCGGGATACTACGAGCAGTACTTC
J: TRBJ2-1; D: NA; size: NA; V: TRBV30; CDR3: CAWRYPSWAHEQFF; DNA: TGTGCCTGGAGGTATCCGTCATGGGCCCATGAGCAGTTCTTC
J: TRBJ2-1; D: NA; size: once; V: TRBV30; CDR3: CACPGTPDYNEQFF; DNA: TGTGCCTGCCCCGGGACACCCGACTACAATGAGCAGTTCTTC